This T cell receptor (beta chain) stems from a study of blood T cell repertoires in COVID-19. Across the whole study: Researchers got acute and convalescent COVID-19 samples from the United States, Italy and Spain. Nucleic acid was either cDNA or gDNA, and it came from T cells, B-cell-depleted T cells, or PBMCs.

This table comes from immunoSEQ multiplex PCR, and its TCRdb copy is limited to in-frame clones, with some not included. The table has around 320,000 clones, over 85% seen once. The CDR3 length is 15 residues. CDR1 SEHNR and CDR2 FQNEAQ come from the germline V gene (reference sequence). V lost 4 bases and J 0 bases, leaving 9 bases between the germline ends. This receptor was taken from a woman in her 30s with COVID-19, enrolled during active disease. This chain uses TRBV7-9 with TRBJ2-2, with D maybe TRBD2 (5 bases). Sequencing was done on a sample of peripheral blood. CDR3 loop: CASSSTGTNTGELFF. CDR3 sequence (DNA): TGTGCCAGCAGCTCAACCGGGACGAACACCGGGGAGCTGTTTTTT.